This T cell receptor (beta chain) originates from a study of preoperative IRX-2 immunotherapy in early breast cancer. V was shortened by 4 bases and J by 0 bases, with 10 bases between the two germline ends. CDR1 is GTSNPN and CDR2 is SVGIG in the germline V gene (reference sequence). The CDR3 has 14 residues. The table came from immunoSEQ multiplex PCR; TCRdb's copy has only in-frame clones and leaves some out. This table has about 98,000 clones, about nine tenths appearing once. The sample holds one count of this clone. The treatment here: preoperative locoregional IRX-2 cytokine immunotherapy. Preoperative locoregional IRX-2 cytokine immunotherapy was tested in the phase Ib source study.

The sequencing used tumor tissue, collected after IRX-2 immunotherapy. The TCR originated in a human donor with breast cancer. The chain carries TRBV30 and TRBJ2-1, with D uncertain. CDR3 protein: CAWKGLSSYNEQFF. CDR3 DNA sequence: TGTGCCTGGAAGGGCCTGAGCTCCTACAATGAGCAGTTCTTC. The entire variable domain, with the rest obtained from reference TRBV30 and TRBJ2-1, is as follows: SQTIHQWPATLVQPVGSPLSLECTVEGTSNPNLYWYRQAAGRGLQLLFYSVGIGQISSEVPQNLSASRPQDRQFILSSKKLLLSDSGFYLCAWKGLSSYNEQFFGPGTRLTVL.